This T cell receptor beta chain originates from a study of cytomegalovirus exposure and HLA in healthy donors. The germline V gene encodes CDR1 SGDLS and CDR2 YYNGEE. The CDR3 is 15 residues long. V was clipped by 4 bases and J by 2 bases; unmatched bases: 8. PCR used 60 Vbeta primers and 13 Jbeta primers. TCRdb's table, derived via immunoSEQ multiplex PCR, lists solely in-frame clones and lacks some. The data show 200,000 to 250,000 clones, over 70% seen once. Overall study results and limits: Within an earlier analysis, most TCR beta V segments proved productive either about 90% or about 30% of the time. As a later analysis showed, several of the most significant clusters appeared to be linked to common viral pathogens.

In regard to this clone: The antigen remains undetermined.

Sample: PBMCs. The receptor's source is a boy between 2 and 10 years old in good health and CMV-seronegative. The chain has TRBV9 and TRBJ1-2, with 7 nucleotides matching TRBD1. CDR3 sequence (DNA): TGTGCCAGCAGCCCACGGACAGGATCGAACTATGGCTACACCTTC. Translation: CASSPRTGSNYGYTF.